This T cell receptor beta chain derives from a study of shared clonotypes between healthy human individuals. Study background: Per donor, CD8 memory used one plate, CD8 naive used two, CD4 memory used three and CD4 naive used three.

Study results and limitations: Rarefaction curves obtained for sorted subsets showed sequencing incomplete despite large depth.

Germline-derived CDR1 and CDR2 are MGHDK and SYGVNS. The CDR3 extends over 14 amino acids. The V end was cut by 2 bases, the J end by 3 bases, with 10 bases between. As to this clone: Its antigen remains unknown.

An even split of each subset's genomic DNA across several immunoSEQ plates was performed. Per the authors' pipeline: Without quality scores, immunoSEQ junctional reads could not be filtered like full-length reads. Method: immunoSEQ multiplex PCR; TCRdb's copy keeps in-frame clones and lacks some. Clone size and V and J calls were adopted from that table, with D and trimming inferred from the DNA. The sample yields a few million clones, approximately 95% seen once. V and J are TRBV25-1 and TRBJ1-2; tentatively, D is TRBD1 (5 bases). This sequence was found in a man younger than 35 in good health. Some clones in this sample may be carry-over from other donors' samples. Sequenced sample: naive CD4+ T cells from PBMCs. Sample subset: CD45RA+ positively selected. The CDR3 protein is CASSEAGSYYGYTF. The DNA for the CDR3 is TGTGCCAGCAGTGAAGCAGGGTCATACTATGGCTACACCTTC.